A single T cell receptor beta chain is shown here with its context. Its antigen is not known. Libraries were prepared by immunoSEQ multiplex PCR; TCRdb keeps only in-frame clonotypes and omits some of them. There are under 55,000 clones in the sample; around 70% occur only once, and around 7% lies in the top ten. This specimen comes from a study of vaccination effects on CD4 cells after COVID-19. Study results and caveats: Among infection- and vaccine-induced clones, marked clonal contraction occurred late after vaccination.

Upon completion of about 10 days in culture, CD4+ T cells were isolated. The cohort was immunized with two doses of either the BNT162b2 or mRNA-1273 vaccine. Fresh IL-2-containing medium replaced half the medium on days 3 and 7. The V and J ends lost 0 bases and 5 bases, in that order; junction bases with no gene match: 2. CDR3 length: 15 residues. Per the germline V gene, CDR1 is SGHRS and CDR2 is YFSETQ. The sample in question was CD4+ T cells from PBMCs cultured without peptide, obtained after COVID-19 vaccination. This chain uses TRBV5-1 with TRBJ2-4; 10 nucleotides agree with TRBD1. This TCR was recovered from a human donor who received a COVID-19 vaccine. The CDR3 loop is CASSLEGQGQNIQYF. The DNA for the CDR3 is TGCGCCAGCAGCTTGGAGGGACAGGGGCAAAACATTCAGTACTTC.